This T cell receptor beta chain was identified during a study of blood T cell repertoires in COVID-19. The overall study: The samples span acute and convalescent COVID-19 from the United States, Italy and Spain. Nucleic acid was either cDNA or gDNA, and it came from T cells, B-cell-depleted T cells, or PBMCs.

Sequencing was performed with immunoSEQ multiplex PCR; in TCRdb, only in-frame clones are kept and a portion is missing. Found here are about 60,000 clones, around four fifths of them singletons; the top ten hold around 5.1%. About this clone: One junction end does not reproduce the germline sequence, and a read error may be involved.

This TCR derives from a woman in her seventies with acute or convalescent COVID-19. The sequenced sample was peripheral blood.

The CDR3: CATSVGPTGHNQGFSIF. DNA for the CDR3: TGTGCCACCAGTGTGGGGCCGACCGGACATAACCAGGGATTCAGTATCTTC. J is TRBJ2-4 and V is TRBV24-1, with D tentatively TRBD1 (5 bases). Per the germline V gene, CDR1 is KGHDR and CDR2 is SFDVKD. This CDR3 has 17 residues.